These 15 T cell receptor beta chains came from one sample sequenced in a study of OX40 agonist ivuxolimab in advanced cancers. Measured with immunoSEQ multiplex PCR; TCRdb has only the in-frame clones, and not every one. The sample holds some 44,000 clones, approximately 86% seen once. Specimen: CD4+ or CD8+ T cells sorted from blood, collected in a trial of the OX40 agonist ivuxolimab. Receptor source: an adult with an advanced solid tumor such as melanoma, head and neck, liver or kidney cancer.

The table lists this clone with a few counts. The chain uses TRBV2 and TRBJ2-7; 10 bases agree with TRBD1. The CDR3 runs 17 residues. V trimming: 2 bases; J trimming: 1 base; junction bases outside the gene matches: 8. Germline CDR1 is SNHLY and CDR2 is FYNNEI. CDR3 DNA: TGTGCCAGCAGTGAATCAATCGGACAGGGGGTATCCTACGAGCAGTACTTC. Translating it yields CASSESIGQGVSYEQYF.

The chain combines TRBV7-2 with TRBJ1-3, with D unresolved. This CDR3 has 15 amino acids. Germline lookup yields CDR1 SGHTA and CDR2 FQGNSA. The ends were cut back, 1 base at V and 1 base at J, with 8 bases in the middle. Here the CDR3 reads CASSLVGSSGNTIYF. The CDR3, as DNA: TGTGCCAGCAGCTTAGTGGGGTCGTCTGGAAACACCATATATTTT.

The chain recombines TRBV12-5 with TRBJ1-5; TRBD1 matches at 9 bases. This CDR3 contains 16 residues. Trimming at V came to 2 bases and at J to 6 bases, leaving 8 bases not matched to a gene. Germline V lookup: CDR1 LGHNT, CDR2 FRNRAP. CDR3 amino acids: CASGLILQGASQPQHF. The DNA for the CDR3 is TGTGCTAGTGGTTTGATCCTACAGGGGGCCAGTCAGCCCCAGCATTTT.

The chain recombines TRBV5-1 with TRBJ1-1; 7 bases agree with TRBD1. The germline V gene has CDR1 SGHRS and CDR2 YFSETQ. The CDR3 consists of 13 residues. Trimming removed 2 bases from V and 10 bases from J; junction bases left unmatched: 8. The CDR3 sequence is CASSLPGQSGAFF. The CDR3 nucleotides read TGCGCCAGCAGCTTACCGGGACAGTCGGGAGCTTTCTTT.

The rearrangement links TRBV7-2 to TRBJ1-1; D gene unclear. CDR1 and CDR2 from the germline V gene are SGHTA and FQGNSA. Trimming stripped 0 bases from V and 4 bases from J, with 12 bases between. The CDR3 consists of 15 residues. The CDR3 spells CASSLAPSPSTEAFF. CDR3 nucleotides: TGTGCCAGCAGCTTAGCCCCCAGCCCCTCCACTGAAGCTTTCTTT.

The rearrangement uses TRBV14 and TRBJ1-6; 10 positions agree with TRBD1. Germline loops: CDR1 SGHDN, CDR2 FVKESK. This CDR3 is 16 amino acids long. V lost 4 bases and J lost 7; bases outside the gene matches: 7. The CDR3 protein is CASSLPGQGINSPLHF. The DNA of the CDR3 is TGTGCCAGCAGCCTACCGGGACAGGGGATCAATTCACCCCTCCACTTT.

CDR3 bases: TGTGCCAGCAGCGCCCCTAGCGGGAGCGGGATCAATGAGCAGTTCTTC. As protein: CASSAPSGSGINEQFF. The chain joins TRBV5-4 to TRBJ2-1; 10 bases align to TRBD2. Germline assignment: CDR1 SGHNT and CDR2 YYREEE (reference sequence). V was clipped by 4 bases and J by 6 bases; unmatched bases: 10. CDR3 length: 16 residues.

The V gene is TRBV7-2, the J gene TRBJ1-2; TRBD1 matches at 12 bases. The germline gives CDR1 SGHTA, CDR2 FQGNSA. This CDR3 contains 15 residues. V gave up 5 bases and J gave up 7 bases; unmatched junction bases: 8. The CDR3 here is CASSPPGQGASGYTF. The CDR3 nucleotides read TGTGCCAGCAGCCCGCCGGGACAGGGGGCTTCTGGCTACACCTTC.

This chain's CDR3 is CASSDFRANTEAFF. DNA of the CDR3: TGTGCCAGCAGTGACTTCCGGGCGAACACTGAAGCTTTCTTT. The V and J genes are TRBV6-1 and TRBJ1-1; D not certain. This CDR3 contains 14 residues. CDR1 and CDR2 (germline): MNHNS, SASEGT. V shed 3 bases and J shed 1 base, with 9 bases lying between them.

This clone occurred once. This chain joins TRBV9 and TRBJ1-1; tentatively, D is TRBD1 (6 bases). Germline V gives CDR1 SGDLS, CDR2 YYNGEE. Trimming took off 5 bases at V and 0 bases at J, with 14 bases between the two ends. CDR3 length: 15 amino acids. CDR3 protein: CASSYLGQLNTEAFF. CDR3 sequence (DNA): TGTGCCAGCAGTTATCTCGGACAGTTGAACACTGAAGCTTTCTTT.

V usage is TRBV11-2 and J usage is TRBJ2-5, with TRBD2 as a possible D gene (6 bases). With 2 bases removed from V and 1 base from J, the gap between germline ends came to 11 bases. CDR3 size: 15 residues. Germline V gene sequence: CDR1 SGHAT, CDR2 FQNNGV. The CDR3 is CASSLRRGSQETQYF. DNA of the CDR3: TGTGCCAGCAGCTTAAGGCGGGGCTCCCAAGAGACCCAGTACTTC.

The chain joins TRBV5-6 to TRBJ2-7; D might be TRBD1 (6 bases). Germline CDR1 reads SGHDT; CDR2 reads YYEEEE. The CDR3 runs 16 residues. V was clipped by 4 bases and J by 2 bases, with 19 bases between them. The CDR3, as DNA: TGTGCCAGCAGCCTTCCAAACAGGGCTCTGACCTACGAGCAGTACTTC. Its translation is CASSLPNRALTYEQYF.

The chain links TRBV5-1 to TRBJ2-5, with TRBD2 as a possible D gene (7 bases). CDR1 is SGHRS, CDR2 YFSETQ, per germline. The CDR3 runs to 14 residues. The V gene lost 3 bases and the J gene lost 4 bases, with 13 bases spanning the gap. DNA of the CDR3: TGCGCCAGCAGCTCCCTAGGGGGGGCAGAGACCCAGTACTTC. It specifies CASSSLGGAETQYF. Filled out from reference TRBV5-1 and TRBJ2-5, the complete variable domain reads KAGVTQTPRYLIKTRGQQVTLSCSPISGHRSVSWYQQTPGQGLQFLFEYFSETQRNKGNFPGRFSGRQFSNSRSEMNVSTLELGDSALYLCASSSLGGAETQYFGPGTRLLVL.

V usage is TRBV6-1 and J usage is TRBJ1-2; no reliable D call. Trimming cost V 6 bases and J 10 bases, with 12 bases left between them. The CDR3 spans 11 residues. Looked up from germline, CDR1 is MNHNS and CDR2 is SASEGT. The CDR3 reads CASRTGEVYTF. DNA of the CDR3: TGTGCCAGCAGAACCGGGGAGGTCTACACCTTC.

V is TRBV6-5 and J is TRBJ1-2; 9 bases match TRBD1. This CDR3 region has 14 residues. In germline, CDR1 is MNHEY, CDR2 SVGAGI. The J segment lost 1 base and the V segment lost 5 bases, leaving 2 bases of the junction unmatched. CDR3 sequence (DNA): TGTGCCAGCAGTGGGACAGGGAATAACTATGGCTACACCTTC. Translating gives CASSGTGNNYGYTF.